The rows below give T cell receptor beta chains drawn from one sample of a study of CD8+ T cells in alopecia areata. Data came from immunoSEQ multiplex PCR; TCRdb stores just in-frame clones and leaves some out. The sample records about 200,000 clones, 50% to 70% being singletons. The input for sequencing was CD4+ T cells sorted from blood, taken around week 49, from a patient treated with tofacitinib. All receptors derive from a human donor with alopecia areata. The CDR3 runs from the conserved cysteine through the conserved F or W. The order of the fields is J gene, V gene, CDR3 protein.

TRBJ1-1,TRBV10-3,CAIHAGGTEAFF
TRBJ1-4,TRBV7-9,CASSLTSGGTNEKLFF
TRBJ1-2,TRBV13,CASSQLLGYTF
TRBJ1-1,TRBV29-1,CSVQTGLTNTEAFF
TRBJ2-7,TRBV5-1,CASSPDRGTYEQYF
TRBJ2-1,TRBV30,CAWTREYNEQFF
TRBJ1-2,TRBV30,CAWSAPEGPLRGYTF
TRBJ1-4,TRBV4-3,CASSQAFQIATNEKLFF
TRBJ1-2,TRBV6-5,CASSRTTGVYGYTF
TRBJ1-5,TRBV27,CASRRPGYNQPQHF
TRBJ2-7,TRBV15,CATSRDLGLSYEQYF
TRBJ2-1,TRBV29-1,CSVYWAGGYNEQFF
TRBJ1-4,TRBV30,CAWGDSRTLFF
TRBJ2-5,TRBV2,CASRFDMTGGLVETQYF
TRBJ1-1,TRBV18,CASSPPNGGMNTEAFF
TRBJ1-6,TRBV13,CASSTGISPLHF
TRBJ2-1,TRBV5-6,CASSPSVSGGLNEQFF
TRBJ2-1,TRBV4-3,CASSQGEGREYNEQFF
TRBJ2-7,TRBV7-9,CASSPGGFNEQYF